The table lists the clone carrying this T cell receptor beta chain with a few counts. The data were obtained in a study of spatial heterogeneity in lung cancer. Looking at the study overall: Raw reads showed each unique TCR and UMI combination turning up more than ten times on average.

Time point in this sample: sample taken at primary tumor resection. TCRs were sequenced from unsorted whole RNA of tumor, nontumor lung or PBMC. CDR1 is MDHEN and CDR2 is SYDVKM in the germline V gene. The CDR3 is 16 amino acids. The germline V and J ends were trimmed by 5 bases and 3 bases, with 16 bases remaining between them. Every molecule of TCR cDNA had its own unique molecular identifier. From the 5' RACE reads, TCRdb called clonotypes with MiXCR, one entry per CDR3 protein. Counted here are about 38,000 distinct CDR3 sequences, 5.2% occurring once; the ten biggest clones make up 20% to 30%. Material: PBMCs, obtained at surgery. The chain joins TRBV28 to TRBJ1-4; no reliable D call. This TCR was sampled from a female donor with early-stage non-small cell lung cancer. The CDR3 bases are TGTGCCAGCAGTGTCTCAGGATTTCCCTCTAATGAAAAACTGTTTTTT. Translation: CASSVSGFPSNEKLFF.